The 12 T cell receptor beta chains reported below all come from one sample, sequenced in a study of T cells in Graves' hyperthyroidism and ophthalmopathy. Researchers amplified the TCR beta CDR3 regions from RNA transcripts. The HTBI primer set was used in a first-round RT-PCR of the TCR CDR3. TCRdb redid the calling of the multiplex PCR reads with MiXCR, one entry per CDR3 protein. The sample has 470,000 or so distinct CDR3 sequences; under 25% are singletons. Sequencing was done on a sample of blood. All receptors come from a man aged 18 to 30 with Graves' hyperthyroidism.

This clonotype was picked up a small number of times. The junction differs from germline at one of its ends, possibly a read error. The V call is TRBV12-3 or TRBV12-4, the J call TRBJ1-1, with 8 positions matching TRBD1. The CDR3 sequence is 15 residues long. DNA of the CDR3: TGTGCCAGCACCCTGGACAGGGTCGGTTTCACTGAAGCTCTCTTT. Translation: CASTLDRVGFTEALF.

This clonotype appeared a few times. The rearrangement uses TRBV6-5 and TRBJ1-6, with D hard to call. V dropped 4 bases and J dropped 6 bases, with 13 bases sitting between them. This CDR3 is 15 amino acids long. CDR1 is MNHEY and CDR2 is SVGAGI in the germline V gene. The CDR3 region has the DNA TGTGCCAGCAGTTGGCAGGCAGTCAGTAATTCACCCCTCCACTTT. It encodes CASSWQAVSNSPLHF.

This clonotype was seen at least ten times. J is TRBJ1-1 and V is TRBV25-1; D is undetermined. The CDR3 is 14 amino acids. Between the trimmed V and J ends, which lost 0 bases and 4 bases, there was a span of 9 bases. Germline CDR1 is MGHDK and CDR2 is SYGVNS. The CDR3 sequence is CASSEYGDATEAFF. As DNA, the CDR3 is TGTGCCAGCAGTGAATATGGAGATGCCACTGAAGCTTTCTTT.

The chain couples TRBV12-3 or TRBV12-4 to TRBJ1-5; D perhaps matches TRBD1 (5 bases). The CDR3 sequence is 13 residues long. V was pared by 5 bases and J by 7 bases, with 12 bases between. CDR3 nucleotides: TGTGCCAGCAGTCCGCCAGGGAGGCAGCCCCAGCATTTT. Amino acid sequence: CASSPPGRQPQHF.

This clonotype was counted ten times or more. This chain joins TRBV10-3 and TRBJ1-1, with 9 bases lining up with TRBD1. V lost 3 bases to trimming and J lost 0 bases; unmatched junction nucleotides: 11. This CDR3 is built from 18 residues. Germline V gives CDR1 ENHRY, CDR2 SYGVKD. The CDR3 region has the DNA TGTGCCATCAGTGAAGGGGGGACAGGGCGGGAGGTGAACACTGAAGCTTTCTTT. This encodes CAISEGGTGREVNTEAFF.

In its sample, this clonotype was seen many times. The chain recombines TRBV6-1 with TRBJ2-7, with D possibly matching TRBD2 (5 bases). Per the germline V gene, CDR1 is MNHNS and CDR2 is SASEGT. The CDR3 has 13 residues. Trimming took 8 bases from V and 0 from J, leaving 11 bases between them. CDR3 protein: CASGLAISYEQYF. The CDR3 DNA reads TGTGCCAGCGGGCTAGCCATCTCCTACGAGCAGTACTTC.

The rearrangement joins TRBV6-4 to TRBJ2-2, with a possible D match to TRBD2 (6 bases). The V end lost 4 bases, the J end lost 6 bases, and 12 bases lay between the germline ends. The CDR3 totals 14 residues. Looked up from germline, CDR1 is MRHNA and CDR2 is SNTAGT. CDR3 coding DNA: TGTGCCAGCAGTGGCACGACTAGTTCCGGGGAGCTGTTTTTT. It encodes CASSGTTSSGELFF.

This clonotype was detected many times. CDR3 nucleotides: TGTGCCTGGAGTCACGGGGGGACCCAGTACTTC. This codes for CAWSHGGTQYF. The rearrangement joins TRBV30 to TRBJ2-5, with TRBD2 as a possible D gene (6 bases). V was cut by 2 bases and J by 7 bases, with 8 bases left in between. The CDR3 extends over 11 amino acids. Germline V lookup: CDR1 GTSNPN, CDR2 SVGIG (reference sequence).

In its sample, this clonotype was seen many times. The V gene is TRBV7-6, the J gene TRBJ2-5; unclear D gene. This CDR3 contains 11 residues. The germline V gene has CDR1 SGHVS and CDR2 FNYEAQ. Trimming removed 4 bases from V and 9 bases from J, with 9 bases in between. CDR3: CASSSAVPQYF. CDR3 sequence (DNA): TGTGCCAGCAGCTCGGCAGTTCCCCAGTACTTC.

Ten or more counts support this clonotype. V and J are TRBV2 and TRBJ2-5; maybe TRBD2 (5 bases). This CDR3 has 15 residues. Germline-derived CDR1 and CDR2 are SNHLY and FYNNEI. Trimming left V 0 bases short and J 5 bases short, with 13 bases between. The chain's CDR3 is CASSEAGGEAETQYF. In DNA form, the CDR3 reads TGTGCCAGCAGTGAAGCTGGAGGTGAGGCGGAGACCCAGTACTTC.

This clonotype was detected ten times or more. The DNA for the CDR3 is TGTGCCAGCAGTCTAGGGCCGGGACAGGGATCAATTAGCAATCAGCCCCAGCATTTT. Protein product: CASSLGPGQGSISNQPQHF. J is TRBJ1-5 and V is TRBV12-3 or TRBV12-4; 9 positions match TRBD1. V dropped 5 bases and J dropped 0; count of bases not matched to a gene: 14. CDR3 length equals 19 residues.

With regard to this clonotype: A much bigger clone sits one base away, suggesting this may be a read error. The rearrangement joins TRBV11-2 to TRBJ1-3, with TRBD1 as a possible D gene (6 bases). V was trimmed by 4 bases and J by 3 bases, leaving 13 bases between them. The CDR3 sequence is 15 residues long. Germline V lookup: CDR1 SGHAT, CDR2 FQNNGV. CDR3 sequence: CASSSLTGHGNTIYF. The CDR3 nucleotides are TGTGCCAGCAGCTCGCTTACAGGGCATGGAAACACCATATATTTT.